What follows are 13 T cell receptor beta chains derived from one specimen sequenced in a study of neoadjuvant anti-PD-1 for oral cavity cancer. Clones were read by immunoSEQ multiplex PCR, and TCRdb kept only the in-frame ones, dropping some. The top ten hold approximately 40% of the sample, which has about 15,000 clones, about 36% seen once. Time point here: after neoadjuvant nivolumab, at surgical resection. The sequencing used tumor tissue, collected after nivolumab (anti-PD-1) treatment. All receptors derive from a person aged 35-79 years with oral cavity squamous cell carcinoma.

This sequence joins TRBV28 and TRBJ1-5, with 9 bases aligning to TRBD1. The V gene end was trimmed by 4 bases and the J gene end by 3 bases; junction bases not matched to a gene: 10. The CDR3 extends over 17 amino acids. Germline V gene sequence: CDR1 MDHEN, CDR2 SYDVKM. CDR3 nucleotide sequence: TGTGCCAGCAGTTCCGGGACAGGGTGGAGTGACAATCAGCCCCAGCATTTT. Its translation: CASSSGTGWSDNQPQHF.

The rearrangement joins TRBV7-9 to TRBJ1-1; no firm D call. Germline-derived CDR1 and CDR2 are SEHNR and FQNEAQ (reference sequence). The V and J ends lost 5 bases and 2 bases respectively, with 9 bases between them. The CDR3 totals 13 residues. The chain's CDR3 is CASSGQENTEAFF. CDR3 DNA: TGTGCCAGCAGCGGGCAGGAAAACACTGAAGCTTTCTTT. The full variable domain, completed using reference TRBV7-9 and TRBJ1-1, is DTGVSQNPRHKITKRGQNVTFRCDPISEHNRLYWYRQTLGQGPEFLTYFQNEAQLEKSRLLSDRFSAERPKGSFSTLEIQRTEQGDSAMYLCASSGQENTEAFFGQGTRLTVV.

Written as DNA, the CDR3 is TGTGCCAGCAGCCCCCTATTGGGGGGAAACACTGAAGCTTTCTTT. Amino acids: CASSPLLGGNTEAFF. V gene TRBV6-5 combines with J gene TRBJ1-1; TRBD1 is a possible D gene (5 bases). CDR3 length: 15 amino acids. Trimming took off 6 bases at V and 2 bases at J, with 16 bases between the two ends. The V gene's germline CDR1 is MNHEY and CDR2 SVGAGI.

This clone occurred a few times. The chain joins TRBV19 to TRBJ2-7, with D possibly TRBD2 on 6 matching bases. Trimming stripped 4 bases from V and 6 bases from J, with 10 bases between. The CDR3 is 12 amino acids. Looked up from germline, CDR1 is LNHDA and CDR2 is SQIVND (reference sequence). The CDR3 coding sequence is TGTGCCAGTAGTACGGGAGAAGGCGAGCAGTACTTC. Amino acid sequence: CASSTGEGEQYF. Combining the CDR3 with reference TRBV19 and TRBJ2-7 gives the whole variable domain DGGITQSPKYLFRKEGQNVTLSCEQNLNHDAMYWYRQDPGQGLRLIYYSQIVNDFQKGDIAEGYSVSREKKESFPLTVTSAQKNPTAFYLCASSTGEGEQYFGPGTRLTVT.

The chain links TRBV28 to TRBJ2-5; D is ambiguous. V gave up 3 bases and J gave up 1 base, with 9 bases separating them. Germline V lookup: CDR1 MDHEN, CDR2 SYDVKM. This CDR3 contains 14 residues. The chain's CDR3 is CASSFQQTQETQYF. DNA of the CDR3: TGTGCCAGCAGTTTCCAACAGACCCAAGAGACCCAGTACTTC. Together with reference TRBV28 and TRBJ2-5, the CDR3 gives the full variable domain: DVKVTQSSRYLVKRTGEKVFLECVQDMDHENMFWYRQDPGLGLRLIYFSYDVKMKEKGDIPEGYSVSREKKERFSLILESASTNQTSMYLCASSFQQTQETQYFGPGTRLLVL.

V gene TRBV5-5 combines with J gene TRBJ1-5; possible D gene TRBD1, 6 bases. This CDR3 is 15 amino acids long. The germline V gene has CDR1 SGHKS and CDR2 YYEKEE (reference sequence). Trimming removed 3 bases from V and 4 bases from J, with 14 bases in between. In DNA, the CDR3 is TGTGCCAGCAGCTGGAGCCGGGACACTAATCAGCCCCAGCATTTT. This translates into CASSWSRDTNQPQHF.

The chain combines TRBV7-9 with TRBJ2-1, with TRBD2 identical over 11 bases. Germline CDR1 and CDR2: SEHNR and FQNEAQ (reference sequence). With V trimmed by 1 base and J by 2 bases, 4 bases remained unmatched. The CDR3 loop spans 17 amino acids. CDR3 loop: CASSLGGLAGPYNEQFF. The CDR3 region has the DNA TGTGCCAGCAGCTTAGGAGGACTAGCGGGCCCCTACAATGAGCAGTTCTTC.

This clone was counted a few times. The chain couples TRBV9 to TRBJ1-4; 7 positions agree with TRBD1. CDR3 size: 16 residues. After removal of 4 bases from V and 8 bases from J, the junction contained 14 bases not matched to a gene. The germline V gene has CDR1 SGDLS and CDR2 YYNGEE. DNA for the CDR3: TGTGCCAGCAGCCCTAGAGGGGGCGCCGGGGGCGAAAAACTGTTTTTT. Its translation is CASSPRGGAGGEKLFF. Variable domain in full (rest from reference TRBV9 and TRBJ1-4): DSGVTQTPKHLITATGQRVTLRCSPRSGDLSVYWYQQSLDQGLQFLIQYYNGEERAKGNILERFSAQQFPDLHSELNLSSLELGDSALYFCASSPRGGAGGEKLFFGSGTQLSVL.

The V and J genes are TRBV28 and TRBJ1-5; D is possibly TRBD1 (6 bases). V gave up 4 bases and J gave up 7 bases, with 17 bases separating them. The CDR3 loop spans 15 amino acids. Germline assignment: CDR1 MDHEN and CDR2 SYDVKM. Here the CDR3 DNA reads TGTGCCAGCAGTTCCCTACAGGGCGGTGGACAGCCCCAGCATTTT. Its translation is CASSSLQGGGQPQHF.

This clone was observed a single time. In nucleotides, the CDR3 is TGTGCCAGCAGTTATAGAGGTGGAACAGCCGATGGCTACACCTTC. Translation gives CASSYRGGTADGYTF. The chain joins TRBV6-5 to TRBJ1-2; D gene uncertain. CDR3 size: 15 residues. V lost 3 bases to trimming and J lost 6 bases, with 17 bases between them. The germline gives CDR1 MNHEY, CDR2 SVGAGI.

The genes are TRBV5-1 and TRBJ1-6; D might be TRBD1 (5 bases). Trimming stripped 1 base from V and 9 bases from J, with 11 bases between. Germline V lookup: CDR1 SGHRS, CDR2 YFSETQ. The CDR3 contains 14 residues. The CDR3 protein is CASSLTGIGSPLHF. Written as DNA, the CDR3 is TGCGCCAGCAGCTTGACAGGAATTGGTTCACCCCTCCACTTT. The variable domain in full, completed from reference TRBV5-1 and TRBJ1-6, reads KAGVTQTPRYLIKTRGQQVTLSCSPISGHRSVSWYQQTPGQGLQFLFEYFSETQRNKGNFPGRFSGRQFSNSRSEMNVSTLELGDSALYLCASSLTGIGSPLHFGNGTRLTVT.

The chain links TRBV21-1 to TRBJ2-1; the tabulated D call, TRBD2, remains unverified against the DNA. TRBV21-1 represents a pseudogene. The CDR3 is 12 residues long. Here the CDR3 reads CASPLAINEQFF. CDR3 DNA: TGTGCCAGCCCACTCGCTATCAATGAGCAGTTCTTC.

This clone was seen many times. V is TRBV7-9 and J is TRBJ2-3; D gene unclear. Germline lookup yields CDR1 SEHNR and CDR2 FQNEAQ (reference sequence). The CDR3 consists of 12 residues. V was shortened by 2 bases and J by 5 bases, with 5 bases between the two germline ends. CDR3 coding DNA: TGTGCCAGCAGCTTATGGAAAGATACGCAGTATTTT. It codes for CASSLWKDTQYF. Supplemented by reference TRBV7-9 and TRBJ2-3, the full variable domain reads DTGVSQNPRHKITKRGQNVTFRCDPISEHNRLYWYRQTLGQGPEFLTYFQNEAQLEKSRLLSDRFSAERPKGSFSTLEIQRTEQGDSAMYLCASSLWKDTQYFGPGTRLTVL.